Described below is a single T cell receptor beta chain sequence and its context. At one boundary the junction diverges from the germline segment, which might be a read error. These data belong to a study of tumor-infiltrating lymphocytes in primary liver carcinoma. About the study: Patients were men and women aged 30 to 69 years. The neoplasms were of stage T1-T3 N0M0, with dimensions of about 4.2 to 11 cm across.

Researchers generated TCR beta cDNA from about 500 ng of total RNA, relying on a constant-region primer. Three rounds of nested multiplex PCR with slightly modified ARM-PCR produced TCR beta libraries. Two initial PCR rounds of roughly 10 cycles each paired TRBV1-TRBV30 forward primers with a C-beta reverse primer. Via MiXCR, TCRdb re-called the multiplex PCR reads, giving one row per CDR3 protein. The sample lists tens of thousands of distinct CDR3 sequences, around 70% occurring once. Looked up from germline, CDR1 is ENHRY and CDR2 is SYGVKD. CDR3 length equals 14 residues. Each 20-30 mg portion of unsorted bulk tissue served as the source for co-extraction of RNA and DNA. Tumor samples each held over 80% viable tumor cells.

V is TRBV10-3 and J is TRBJ2-1, with 9 bases that match TRBD2. Sequenced sample: liver tumor tissue from sampling region 2. Regarding subset: tumor region T2, inferior pole. This TCR was sampled from a man aged 35-49 years with primary liver carcinoma and hepatitis B virus infection. The CDR3 region has the DNA TGTGCCAGTACCTCTGGGACTAGCTTCCATGAGCTGTTCTTC. This encodes CASTSGTSFHELFF.